The entry that follows covers one T cell receptor (beta chain) sequence. Produced via immunoSEQ multiplex PCR; TCRdb's table is partial and in-frame only. The data hold some 2,500,000 clones, with under 95% observed a single time. Germline loops: CDR1 SGHAT, CDR2 FQNNGV. CDR3 length: 14 amino acids. Trimming pared 1 base from V and 4 bases from J, leaving 10 bases between. This entry is derived from a study of shared clonotypes between healthy human individuals. The TCR comes from a man aged 18 to 29 in good health. Some clones in this sample may be carry-over from other donors' samples. Sequencing was carried out using naive CD4+ T cells from PBMCs. Subset described: CD45RA+ positively selected. This chain connects TRBV11-2 to TRBJ1-1; D is ambiguous. The CDR3 protein is CASSLAGRFTEAFF. The CDR3 bases are TGTGCCAGCAGCTTAGCCGGAAGGTTCACTGAAGCTTTCTTT.